This T cell receptor (beta chain) was observed in a study of neurological immune-mediated disorders. This clonotype was observed a few times. What it binds is unknown. Per the germline V gene, CDR1 is DFQATT and CDR2 is SNEGSKA (reference sequence). The CDR3 sequence is 16 residues long. After removal of 3 bases from V and 2 bases from J, the junction contained 9 bases not matched to a gene. Study conclusions and caveats: The highest TCR clonal expansion occurred in HTLV-1-associated myelopathy; multiple sclerosis fell below healthy controls.

The unsorted libraries were prepared from 2 million PBMCs (stored at -80 C). Every sequencing run generated in excess of 160 million TCR-beta sequences. These sequences covered 15-18 subjects. TCRdb ran MiXCR on the 5' RACE reads and lists one entry per CDR3 protein. This sample has about 66,000 distinct CDR3 sequences, with about 5.1% found just once. Specimen: PBMCs. V and J are TRBV20-1 and TRBJ2-4; 8 nucleotides match TRBD2. This receptor was taken from a woman aged 70-85 years with multiple sclerosis. The CDR3 region has the DNA TGCAGTGCTAGTCCCGGGAGGGGTCGGTCCAAAAACATTCAGTACTTC. Protein: CSASPGRGRSKNIQYF.